This TCR beta chain comes out of a study of cytomegalovirus exposure and HLA in healthy donors. The CDR3 contains 15 residues. Trimming stripped 2 bases from V and 0 bases from J, with 8 bases between. Germline values: CDR1 PRHDT, CDR2 FYEKMQ (reference sequence). As regards this clone: The antigen is not known.

Regarding the study as a whole: HLA-A and HLA-B allele assignments for most subjects were reportedly predicted accurately using TCR beta sequences.

Donors had nominal health at sampling but likely had unrecorded immune exposures. In the PCR, 60 Vbeta and 13 Jbeta primers were used. Authors' methods: Per a later analysis, the number of unique TCR beta chains was roughly 83 million, of which roughly 9.9 million were shared. TCRdb's copy holds only in-frame clones and misses some; the assay was immunoSEQ multiplex PCR. Clone size and the V and J calls come from that table; the DNA yielded D and trimming. The top ten clones hold 0.75% to 0.95% of a sample with around 150,000 clones, around nine tenths of them seen once. Sequencing used PBMCs. The rearrangement uses TRBV13 and TRBJ2-1; D uncertain. The TCR comes from a woman aged 30 to 39 in good health and CMV-seronegative. The CDR3 coding sequence is TGTGCCAGCAGCTTACAGCGAAGCTCCTACAATGAGCAGTTCTTC. Encoded protein: CASSLQRSSYNEQFF. Looking up the rest from reference TRBV13 and TRBJ2-1 gives the full variable domain: AAGVIQSPRHLIKEKRETATLKCYPIPRHDTVYWYQQGPGQDPQFLISFYEKMQSDKGSIPDRFSAQQFSDYHSELNMSSLELGDSALYFCASSLQRSSYNEQFFGPGTRLTVL.